This T cell receptor (beta chain) was recovered during a study of CD8 T cells in Susac syndrome. Study-wide results and limits: The peak of CD8+ clonal expansion in Susac was seen in TEMRA cells and active patients.

Concerning this clonotype itself: Its antigen is unknown.

CDR3 length equals 15 residues. CDR1 is DFQATT and CDR2 is SNEGSKA in the germline V gene (reference sequence). J was trimmed by 6 bases and V by 6 bases; bases with no gene match: 15. The study sequenced TCR beta in blood CD8+ and CD4+ T cells. The RNA, about 0.5 to 1 ug, was put through reverse transcription using random hexamers. Amplification of TCR beta CDR3 spanned 54 Vbeta and 13 Jbeta via immunoSEQ multiplex PCR. One entry per CDR3 protein results from TCRdb running MiXCR on the immunoSEQ multiplex PCR reads. Of more than 95,000 distinct CDR3 sequences in the sample, about 93% were seen once. The V call is TRBV20-1, the J call TRBJ2-7; 9 bases line up with TRBD1. Sequencing used CD8+ T cells from PBMCs. The TCR comes from a human donor with Susac syndrome. The CDR3 DNA is TGCAGTGCCCAAAGACAGGGGGAAAACACGGGCGAGCAGTACTTC. Encoded protein: CSAQRQGENTGEQYF.